The 22 T cell receptor beta chains below come from one sample, sequenced in a study of identical twins. TCRdb reanalysed the 5' RACE reads using MiXCR and keeps one entry per CDR3 protein. In the table there are hundreds of thousands of distinct CDR3 sequences, 15% to 20% of which are singletons. This sample was shared with a second study, whose subject was T cells expressing NK-cell markers.

Sequencing used PBMCs. Receptor source: a woman between 18 and 29 years old in good health.

The CDR3 loop is CASSLGGTGGTGELFF. Here the CDR3 DNA reads TGTGCCAGCAGTTTAGGAGGGACAGGGGGGACCGGGGAGCTGTTTTTT. This chain joins TRBV12-3 or TRBV12-4 and TRBJ2-2; 11 bases fit TRBD1. Trimming removed 1 base from V and 5 bases from J; junction bases left unmatched: 3. This CDR3 comprises 16 residues.

This clonotype has at least ten counts. V usage is TRBV10-3 and J usage is TRBJ2-3; D possibly corresponds to TRBD2 (6 bases). Germline-derived CDR1 and CDR2 are ENHRY and SYGVKD. This CDR3 comprises 13 residues. V gave up 10 bases and J gave up 2 bases, with 13 bases separating them. The CDR3 here is CATEGFNTDTQYF. The CDR3 bases are TGTGCCACGGAGGGGTTTAACACAGATACGCAGTATTTT.

This clonotype occurred a few times. This chain joins TRBV7-9 and TRBJ2-1, with 10 bases aligning to TRBD2. The CDR3 is 14 amino acids. Germline V lookup: CDR1 SEHNR, CDR2 FQNEAQ (reference sequence). The V and J ends lost 7 bases and 6 bases, in that order; junction bases with no gene match: 6. CDR3 protein: CASNLAGEGNEQFF. The CDR3 nucleotides read TGTGCCAGCAATCTAGCGGGGGAAGGCAATGAGCAGTTCTTC.

This clonotype was observed a few times. This rearrangement joins TRBV5-6 to TRBJ2-1; 11 bases agree with TRBD1. V was pared by 3 bases and J by 9 bases, with 5 bases of the junction left unmatched. Germline V gene lookup returns CDR1 SGHDT and CDR2 YYEEEE. The CDR3 is made up of 14 amino acids. Written as DNA, the CDR3 is TGTGCCAGCAGCTACGCGGGACAGGGGGGTGAGCAGTTCTTC. Translating gives CASSYAGQGGEQFF.

This clonotype occurred a few times. V is TRBV20-1 and J is TRBJ2-2, with D perhaps matching TRBD2 (7 bases). In germline, CDR1 is DFQATT, CDR2 SNEGSKA (reference sequence). The V end was cut by 5 bases, the J end by 4 bases, with 14 bases between. The CDR3 has 14 residues. In DNA, the CDR3 is TGCAGTGCTCCGACGGGGGGCGGCACCGGGGAGCTGTTTTTT. Encoded protein: CSAPTGGGTGELFF.

The sample holds a few counts of this clonotype. The chain has TRBV5-1 and TRBJ2-5; D uncertain. This CDR3 comprises 14 residues. The V and J ends lost 4 bases and 5 bases respectively, with 15 bases between them. Per the germline V gene, CDR1 is SGHRS and CDR2 is YFSETQ. For the CDR3, the DNA is TGCGCCAGCAGCCCGGCGTATCCTTGGGAGACCCAGTACTTC. It translates to CASSPAYPWETQYF.

The sample holds a few counts of this clonotype. The J gene is TRBJ2-2, the V gene TRBV15; D is uncertain. The CDR3 contains 16 residues. In germline, CDR1 is LNHNV, CDR2 YYDKDF (reference sequence). V gave up 0 bases and J gave up 0 bases, with 8 bases separating them. CDR3 sequence: CATSRDVLANTGELFF. For the CDR3, the DNA is TGTGCCACCAGCAGAGATGTACTTGCGAACACCGGGGAGCTGTTTTTT.

The chain is built from TRBV7-6 and TRBJ1-1; no clear D gene. CDR1 and CDR2 from the germline V gene are SGHVS and FNYEAQ. Trimming took 3 bases from V and 4 from J, leaving 12 bases between them. The CDR3 extends over 14 amino acids. The CDR3 is CASSFAGLLTEAFF. The CDR3 DNA reads as TGTGCCAGCAGCTTTGCGGGGTTACTCACTGAAGCTTTCTTT.

The J gene is TRBJ2-2, the V gene TRBV11-3, with D perhaps TRBD1 or TRBD2 (6 bases each). V was clipped by 0 bases and J by 1 base, with 9 bases between them. The CDR3 contains 16 residues. In germline, CDR1 is SGHNT, CDR2 YENEEA. The CDR3 nucleotides read TGTGCCAGCAGCTTAGAAGGGGGACTGAACACCGGGGAGCTGTTTTTT. Amino acids: CASSLEGGLNTGELFF.

This clonotype was seen more than once but under ten times. The chain employs TRBV10-1 and TRBJ2-1; D possibly corresponds to TRBD1 (5 bases). Trimming pared 4 bases from V and 0 bases from J, leaving 10 bases between. Germline V lookup: CDR1 WNHNN, CDR2 SYGVQD (reference sequence). CDR3 length: 15 amino acids. CDR3 bases: TGCGCCAGCAGTGCGGGCGACAGCTCCTACAATGAGCAGTTCTTC. This translates into CASSAGDSSYNEQFF.

A few counts support this clonotype. This chain connects TRBV7-2 to TRBJ1-3; D is undetermined. Per the germline V gene, CDR1 is SGHTA and CDR2 is FQGNSA. Trimming took 1 base from V and 0 from J, leaving 10 bases between them. The CDR3 spans 16 residues. In nucleotides, the CDR3 is TGTGCCAGCAGCTTAGTGGCAGGCCTCTCTGGAAACACCATATATTTT. Its translation: CASSLVAGLSGNTIYF.

The chain uses TRBV15 and TRBJ2-7, with no clear D. Trimming removed 6 bases from V and 5 bases from J, with 14 bases in between. CDR1 and CDR2 (germline): LNHNV, YYDKDF (reference sequence). The CDR3 covers 13 residues. The CDR3 loop is CATRQSLQDEQYF. The CDR3 DNA reads TGTGCCACCAGACAGAGCCTGCAGGACGAGCAGTACTTC.

This clonotype has more than one count but fewer than ten. This chain uses TRBV29-1 with TRBJ2-4; TRBD2 matches 12 bases. Trimming removed 5 bases from V and 7 bases from J; junction bases left unmatched: 0. This CDR3 has 12 amino acids. Looked up from germline, CDR1 is SQVTM and CDR2 is ANQGSEA. CDR3 sequence (DNA): TGCAGCGTTCTAGCGGGAGGGAACATTCAGTACTTC. It encodes CSVLAGGNIQYF.

This clonotype has a handful of counts. This sequence joins TRBV7-9 and TRBJ1-2; D possibly corresponds to TRBD1 (5 bases). The CDR3 spans 13 residues. From germline, CDR1 is SEHNR and CDR2 FQNEAQ (reference sequence). Trimming removed 5 bases from V and 8 bases from J, with 15 bases in between. The CDR3 sequence: CASSKAGNGGYTF. The CDR3 DNA sequence: TGTGCCAGCAGCAAAGCAGGGAACGGGGGCTACACCTTC.

A remark on this clonotype: The junction shows a germline mismatch at one end, possibly a read error. In DNA, the CDR3 is TGCAGTGCTCTGGGCCCATCGGGGGATACGAAGTATTTT. This sequence encodes CSALGPSGDTKYF. This chain uses TRBV20-1 with TRBJ2-3; possible D gene TRBD2, 6 bases. This CDR3 region has 13 residues. Germline CDR1 DFQATT, CDR2 SNEGSKA (reference sequence).

In this sample, this clonotype turned up a few times. The chain is built from TRBV12-3 or TRBV12-4 and TRBJ1-2; the match to TRBD1 covers 8 bases. This CDR3 region has 15 residues. After removal of 6 bases from V and 0 bases from J, the junction contained 6 bases not matched to a gene. The CDR3 DNA is TGTGCCAGCAGCACCGGGACAGGAGCTAACTATGGCTACACCTTC. Its protein is CASSTGTGANYGYTF.

CDR3 nucleotide sequence: TGTGCCAGCAGTCCTCCCCAGTATTTT. Amino acids: CASSPPQYF. The V call is TRBV2, the J call TRBJ2-3; no definite D call. The CDR3 contains 9 residues. The V gene's germline CDR1 is SNHLY and CDR2 FYNNEI. V was clipped by 5 bases and J by 12 bases, with 6 bases between them.

This chain joins TRBV6-1 and TRBJ1-2, with a tentative D call TRBD1 (6 bases). The V end was cut by 11 bases, the J end by 2 bases, with 18 bases between. The length of the CDR3 is 14 residues. Germline loops: CDR1 MNHNS, CDR2 SASEGT. CDR3 DNA: TGTGCCTCCGTCTGGGGGCTTGGGAACTATGGCTACACCTTC. Protein: CASVWGLGNYGYTF.

The chain has TRBV3-1 and TRBJ2-1; D unresolved. Trimming stripped 0 bases from V and 2 bases from J, with 17 bases between. This CDR3 comprises 18 residues. Germline-derived CDR1 and CDR2 are LGHDT and YNNKEL (reference sequence). The CDR3 loop is CASSQELESVLPYNEQFF. In DNA form, the CDR3 reads TGTGCCAGCAGCCAAGAGTTAGAGAGCGTATTACCCTACAATGAGCAGTTCTTC.

The chain joins TRBV12-3 or TRBV12-4 to TRBJ1-2; D gene ambiguous. Trimming took 7 bases from V and 4 from J, leaving 13 bases between them. This CDR3 comprises 13 residues. This CDR3 reads CASTPRHRYGYTF. CDR3 nucleotide sequence: TGTGCCAGCACCCCCAGACACCGCTATGGCTACACCTTC.

The chain links TRBV7-9 to TRBJ2-3; TRBD2 matches 11 bases. Germline-derived CDR1 and CDR2 are SEHNR and FQNEAQ (reference sequence). The CDR3 extends over 15 amino acids. Germline trimming cut 6 bases from V and 2 bases from J; bases unmatched to any gene: 4. The DNA of the CDR3 is TGTGCCAGCAGATCGGGACTAGCGGCCACAGATACGCAGTATTTT. Translating gives CASRSGLAATDTQYF. The full variable domain, in which reference TRBV7-9 and TRBJ2-3 provide the parts outside the CDR3, is DTGVSQNPRHKITKRGQNVTFRCDPISEHNRLYWYRQTLGQGPEFLTYFQNEAQLEKSRLLSDRFSAERPKGSFSTLEIQRTEQGDSAMYLCASRSGLAATDTQYFGPGTRLTVL.

This clonotype was seen only a few times. The chain carries TRBV12-3 or TRBV12-4 and TRBJ2-7; D unresolved. The V end was cut by 3 bases, the J end by 8 bases, with 17 bases between. The CDR3 spans 14 residues. This CDR3 reads CASSFIVSYAQQYF. The CDR3 coding sequence is TGTGCCAGCAGTTTCATAGTCTCCTACGCGCAGCAGTACTTC.